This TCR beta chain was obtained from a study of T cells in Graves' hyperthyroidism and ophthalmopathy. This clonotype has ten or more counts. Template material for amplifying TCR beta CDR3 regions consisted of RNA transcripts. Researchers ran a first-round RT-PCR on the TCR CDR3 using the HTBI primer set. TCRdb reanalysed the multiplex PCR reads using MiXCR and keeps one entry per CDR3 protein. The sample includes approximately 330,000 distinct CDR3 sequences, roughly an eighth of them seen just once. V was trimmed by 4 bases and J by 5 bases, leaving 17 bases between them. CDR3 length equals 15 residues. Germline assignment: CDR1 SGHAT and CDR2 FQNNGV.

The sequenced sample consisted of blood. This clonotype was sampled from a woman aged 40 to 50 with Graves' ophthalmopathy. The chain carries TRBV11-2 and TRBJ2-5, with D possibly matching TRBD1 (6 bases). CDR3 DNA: TGTGCCAGCAGCTCACCGGACAGTACGCGGGAGACCCAGTACTTC. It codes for CASSSPDSTRETQYF.